This T cell receptor (beta chain) derives from a study of blood T cells in healthy people across ages. Through a sample-barcoded 5' primer and a J-beta primer mix, a second PCR was run for about 6 to 12 cycles. TCRdb used MiXCR to reprocess the 5' RACE reads, holding one entry per CDR3 protein. The data hold 850,000 to 1,100,000 distinct CDR3 sequences, with approximately 38% observed a single time. V lost 0 bases and J lost 5, with 8 bases in between. The CDR3 sequence is 13 residues long. Per germline, CDR1 SGHRS and CDR2 YFSETQ. Specimen: blood. This sequence originates from a man younger than 35 in good health. The V gene is TRBV5-1, the J gene TRBJ1-2; no reliable D call. The CDR3 spells CASSLALYYGYTF. The DNA of the CDR3 is TGCGCCAGCAGCTTGGCCCTTTATTATGGCTACACCTTC.